This passage covers 20 T cell receptor beta chains from one sample sequenced in a study of early T cells in non-severe SARS-CoV-2 infection (dated by TCRdb to the early 2020s). Receptor amplification or capture employed 5' RACE. The instrument given in TCRdb is NextSeq 500. TCRdb trimmed the raw reads at Q25, called clones with MiXCR and kept productive beta chains. Records with the same CDR3 protein are collapsed into one entry carrying the most frequent genes and DNA. This sample has some 63,000 distinct CDR3 sequences in its table, and approximately 13% of those were observed once. The top ten clonotypes cover about 4.3% of the sample. Sequencing used whole blood. The receptors were gathered from an adult who was a healthcare worker with PCR-confirmed SARS-CoV-2 infection or an uninfected control (not recorded which).

This clonotype was seen many times. V is TRBV18 and J is TRBJ2-7; TRBD2 agrees at 7 bases. There are 14 residues in the CDR3. From germline, CDR1 is KGHSH and CDR2 LQKENI. J was trimmed by 2 bases and V by 6 bases; bases with no gene match: 7. The CDR3 is CASSPGTTTYEQYF. CDR3 bases: TGTGCCAGCTCGCCCGGGACTACCACCTACGAGCAGTACTTC.

V usage is TRBV7-2 and J usage is TRBJ2-7; 12 bases align to TRBD2. Germline V gene data show CDR1 as SGHTA and CDR2 as FQGNSA. V was clipped by 4 bases and J by 7 bases; unmatched bases: 8. The CDR3 runs to 15 residues. CDR3 sequence reads: CASSSSGLAGSEQYF. The CDR3 region has the DNA TGTGCCAGCAGCTCCAGTGGACTAGCGGGGTCTGAGCAGTACTTC.

This clonotype was found a few times. The rearrangement links TRBV5-6 to TRBJ2-1, with 8 bases that match TRBD1. The trim removed 3 bases at V and 7 bases at J, leaving 9 bases unmatched. This CDR3 has 15 residues. Germline CDR1 and CDR2: SGHDT and YYEEEE. CDR3 in amino acids: CASSSTQGARNEQFF. The CDR3 DNA follows: TGTGCCAGCAGCTCCACCCAGGGGGCGCGGAATGAGCAGTTCTTC.

In this sample, this clonotype turned up a few times. The chain is built from TRBV11-3 and TRBJ2-7; D is unclear. The CDR3 is 13 amino acids. V dropped 4 bases and J dropped 0 bases, with 7 bases sitting between them. Germline CDR1 SGHNT, CDR2 YENEEA. This chain's CDR3 is CASSSTGSYEQYF. As DNA, the CDR3 is TGTGCCAGCAGCTCCACGGGCTCCTACGAGCAGTACTTC.

This chain links TRBV6-5 with TRBJ2-3; 13 bases are shared with TRBD2. This CDR3 has 16 amino acids. The germline V gene has CDR1 MNHEY and CDR2 SVGAGI. The junction had 5 bases not matched to a gene; V was cut back by 6 bases and J by 2 bases. In nucleotides, the CDR3 is TGTGCCAGCAGACCTGGACTAGCGGGGGACACAGATACGCAGTATTTT. Amino acid sequence: CASRPGLAGDTDTQYF.

This clonotype was seen many times. J is TRBJ2-7 and V is TRBV9; D remains ambiguous. V gave up 0 bases and J gave up 2 bases, with 9 bases separating them. Germline loops: CDR1 SGDLS, CDR2 YYNGEE. The CDR3 runs 14 residues. The CDR3 sequence: CASSVDPRTYEQYF. The DNA for the CDR3 is TGTGCCAGCAGCGTAGATCCCCGGACCTACGAGCAGTACTTC.

This clonotype was seen ten or more times. CDR3 residues: CASSLGPSVTDTQYF. The DNA for the CDR3 is TGTGCCAGCAGCTTAGGTCCTAGCGTCACAGATACGCAGTATTTT. The rearrangement links TRBV7-6 to TRBJ2-3; tentatively, D is TRBD2 (6 bases). Per germline, CDR1 SGHVS and CDR2 FNYEAQ. Between the trimmed V and J ends, which lost 1 base and 2 bases, there was a span of 10 bases. This CDR3 has 15 residues.

This clonotype was seen repeatedly, ten times or more. CDR3: CSFGSPLGTGELFF. The CDR3 DNA reads as TGCAGCTTTGGGTCTCCTCTGGGCACCGGGGAGCTGTTTTTT. V and J are TRBV20-1 and TRBJ2-2; D gene uncertain. CDR3 length: 14 amino acids. From germline, CDR1 is DFQATT and CDR2 SNEGSKA (reference sequence).

The rearrangement links TRBV7-2 to TRBJ1-2, with D possibly matching TRBD1 (5 bases). Germline loops: CDR1 SGHTA, CDR2 FQGNSA. This CDR3 has 15 residues. Between the trimmed V and J ends, which lost 2 bases and 0 bases, there was a span of 10 bases. CDR3: CASSLRGNANYGYTF. The CDR3, as DNA: TGTGCCAGCAGCTTAAGGGGCAACGCTAACTATGGCTACACCTTC.

Ten or more counts support this clonotype. The CDR3 DNA reads TGTGCCTCACAAGACGCCGGGACGGCTACCTTTCAGCCCCAGCATTTT. Encoded protein: CASQDAGTATFQPQHF. The chain couples TRBV10-3 to TRBJ1-5; possible D gene TRBD1, 5 bases. V gave up 11 bases and J gave up 6 bases, with 26 bases separating them. Germline values: CDR1 ENHRY, CDR2 SYGVKD. The CDR3 runs 16 residues.

This clonotype was observed a handful of times. The CDR3 is CSTQGQSLTEAFF. DNA for the CDR3: TGCAGCACTCAGGGGCAGAGTCTCACTGAAGCTTTCTTT. The chain recombines TRBV29-1 with TRBJ1-1; possibly TRBD1 for D (6 bases). This CDR3 has 13 residues. Between the trimmed V and J ends, which lost 8 bases and 4 bases, there was a span of 17 bases. Per germline, CDR1 SQVTM and CDR2 ANQGSEA.

This clonotype was detected ten times or more. This chain connects TRBV3-1 to TRBJ1-1; tentative D call: TRBD1 (5 bases). Germline V gene lookup returns CDR1 LGHDT and CDR2 YNNKEL (reference sequence). The CDR3 is 15 residues long. Trimming removed 3 bases from V and 3 bases from J, with 14 bases in between. The CDR3 sequence: CASSHPIRDHTEAFF. In DNA form, the CDR3 reads TGTGCCAGCAGCCACCCCATCAGGGACCACACTGAAGCTTTCTTT.

This chain connects TRBV12-3 or TRBV12-4 to TRBJ2-2; D possibly corresponds to TRBD2 (6 bases). This CDR3 comprises 14 residues. V was trimmed by 6 bases and J by 3 bases, leaving 11 bases between them. The chain's CDR3 is CASRRGLDTGELFF. CDR3 bases: TGTGCCAGCAGACGGGGACTCGACACCGGGGAGCTGTTTTTT.

This clonotype was counted only a few times. The rearrangement uses TRBV11-2 and TRBJ1-1; 9 bases fit TRBD1. V trimming: 5 bases; J trimming: 2 bases; junction bases outside the gene matches: 18. CDR3 length equals 19 residues. CDR1 and CDR2 from the germline V gene are SGHAT and FQNNGV. DNA for the CDR3: TGTGCCAGCAGCCTCCCCCCGGTCCACAGGGGGCGGATAAACACTGAAGCTTTCTTT. It translates to CASSLPPVHRGRINTEAFF.

This clonotype occurred a few times. Here the CDR3 reads CASSIGFSYEQYF. The CDR3, as DNA: TGTGCCAGTAGTATTGGGTTCTCCTACGAGCAGTACTTC. This chain uses TRBV19 with TRBJ2-7, with unresolved D. The CDR3 spans 13 residues. Germline-derived CDR1 and CDR2 are LNHDA and SQIVND (reference sequence). V was trimmed by 3 bases and J by 0 bases, leaving 6 bases between them. The variable domain in full, with the rest retrieved from reference TRBV19 and TRBJ2-7, is DGGITQSPKYLFRKEGQNVTLSCEQNLNHDAMYWYRQDPGQGLRLIYYSQIVNDFQKGDIAEGYSVSREKKESFPLTVTSAQKNPTAFYLCASSIGFSYEQYFGPGTRLTVT.

This chain links TRBV7-2 with TRBJ2-7, with 10 bases matching TRBD2. Germline CDR1 and CDR2: SGHTA and FQGNSA. The CDR3 covers 15 residues. After removal of 3 bases from V and 4 bases from J, the junction contained 6 bases not matched to a gene. This CDR3 reads CASSFTGAGGYEQYF. The CDR3 coding sequence is TGTGCCAGCAGCTTCACGGGAGCGGGGGGGTACGAGCAGTACTTC.

The gene calls are TRBV28 and TRBJ2-7; TRBD1 might be the D (6 bases). Trimming took 3 bases from V and 6 from J, leaving 12 bases between them. Germline V gene data show CDR1 as MDHEN and CDR2 as SYDVKM. This CDR3 comprises 13 residues. The CDR3 loop is CASSFGQPPEQYF. The CDR3 DNA sequence: TGTGCCAGCAGTTTTGGACAGCCTCCCGAGCAGTACTTC.

This clonotype was seen many times. The V and J genes are TRBV15 and TRBJ2-7; D is uncertain. Germline CDR1 LNHNV, CDR2 YYDKDF (reference sequence). This CDR3 is 17 amino acids long. Trimming cost V 0 bases and J 1 base, with 16 bases left between them. This CDR3 reads CATSRDGPQALSYEQYF. The CDR3 coding sequence is TGTGCCACCAGCAGAGATGGCCCCCAAGCTTTGTCCTACGAGCAGTACTTC.

The chain employs TRBV5-6 and TRBJ2-2; tentatively, D is TRBD1 or TRBD2 (6 bases each). The CDR3 runs 15 residues. V lost 1 base to trimming and J lost 0 bases, with 7 bases between them. Germline-derived CDR1 and CDR2 are SGHDT and YYEEEE. The DNA for the CDR3 is TGTGCCAGCAGCTTGAGGGGGGCGAACACCGGGGAGCTGTTTTTT. Amino acid sequence: CASSLRGANTGELFF.

This clonotype was counted at least ten times. The chain employs TRBV5-1 and TRBJ2-5, with D unresolved. The V gene lost 5 bases and the J gene lost 0 bases, with 11 bases spanning the gap. Germline assignment: CDR1 SGHRS and CDR2 YFSETQ. The CDR3 is 14 amino acids. CDR3 amino acids: CASRVLPYQETQYF. In DNA form, the CDR3 reads TGCGCCAGCAGAGTCCTACCGTACCAAGAGACCCAGTACTTC.